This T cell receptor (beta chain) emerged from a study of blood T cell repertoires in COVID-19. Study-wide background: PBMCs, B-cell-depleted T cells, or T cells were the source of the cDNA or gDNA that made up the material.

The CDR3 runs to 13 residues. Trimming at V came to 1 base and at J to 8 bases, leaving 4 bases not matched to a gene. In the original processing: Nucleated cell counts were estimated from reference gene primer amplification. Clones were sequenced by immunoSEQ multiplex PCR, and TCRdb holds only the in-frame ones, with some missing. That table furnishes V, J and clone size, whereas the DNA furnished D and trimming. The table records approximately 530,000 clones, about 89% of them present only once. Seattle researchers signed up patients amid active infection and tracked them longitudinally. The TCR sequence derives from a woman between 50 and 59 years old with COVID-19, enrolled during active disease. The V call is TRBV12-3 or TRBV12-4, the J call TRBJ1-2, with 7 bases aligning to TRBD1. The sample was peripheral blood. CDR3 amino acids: CASSLEYRGGYTF. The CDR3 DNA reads TGTGCCAGCAGTTTAGAATACAGGGGAGGCTACACCTTC.